These 20 T cell receptor beta chains originate from one sample sequenced in a study of T cells in Graves' hyperthyroidism and ophthalmopathy. The TCR beta CDR3 regions underwent amplification using RNA transcripts as the source. The HTBI primer set drove a first-round RT-PCR of the TCR CDR3. In TCRdb, the multiplex PCR reads were re-called with MiXCR into one record per CDR3 protein. The sample has about 400,000 distinct CDR3 sequences; less than 20% are singletons. The material sequenced was blood. These receptors were taken from a woman aged 18-29 years with Graves' hyperthyroidism.

The V and J genes are TRBV7-3 and TRBJ2-3; a possible D gene is TRBD2 (7 bases). The V end lost 8 bases, the J end lost 9 bases, and 18 bases lay between the germline ends. The CDR3 is 13 amino acids. The V gene's germline CDR1 is SGHTA and CDR2 FQGTGA. CDR3 nucleotides: TGTGCCAGCGGGCCGGGGGGCCTCGGGACGCAGTATTTT. This codes for CASGPGGLGTQYF.

This clonotype appeared a few times. The gene calls are TRBV29-1 and TRBJ2-7; D ambiguous. The CDR3 consists of 14 residues. Trimming took 4 bases from V and 1 from J, leaving 14 bases between them. In germline, CDR1 is SQVTM, CDR2 ANQGSEA. The CDR3 here is CSVVGSLGSYEQYF. CDR3 in DNA: TGCAGCGTTGTAGGTAGTCTGGGGTCCTACGAGCAGTACTTC.

Regarding this clonotype: The germline gene is not matched at one end of the junction; a read error may be the cause. The chain combines TRBV12-3 or TRBV12-4 with TRBJ2-5; possibly TRBD1 for D (6 bases). The CDR3 extends over 15 amino acids. The CDR3 DNA follows: TGTGCCAGCAGTATAACCCCCAGGGGACAAGAGTCCCAGTACTTC. Protein product: CASSITPRGQESQYF.

This chain links TRBV14 with TRBJ2-1, with 7 bases identical to TRBD2. CDR3 length: 16 amino acids. The V segment lost 2 bases and the J segment 7 bases; nucleotides outside the gene matches: 11. The germline V gene encodes CDR1 SGHDN and CDR2 FVKESK. CDR3 in amino acids: CASSQFNMGLINEQFF. DNA for the CDR3: TGTGCCAGCAGCCAATTTAATATGGGACTAATAAATGAGCAGTTCTTC.

This clonotype was counted a few times. The rearrangement uses TRBV7-2 and TRBJ1-1, with D perhaps matching TRBD1 (6 bases). Trimming cost V 1 base and J 6 bases, with 12 bases left between them. The CDR3 sequence is 14 residues long. Germline lookup yields CDR1 SGHTA and CDR2 FQGNSA. CDR3 in amino acids: CASSLGGGQAEAFF. CDR3 coding DNA: TGTGCCAGCAGCTTAGGTGGGGGGCAGGCTGAAGCTTTCTTT. Full variable domain (rest looked up from reference TRBV7-2 and TRBJ1-1): GAGVSQSPSNKVTEKGKDVELRCDPISGHTALYWYRQSLGQGLEFLIYFQGNSAPDKSGLPSDRFSAERTGGSVSTLTIQRTQQEDSAVYLCASSLGGGQAEAFFGQGTRLTVV.

A few counts support this clonotype. The rearrangement links TRBV19 to TRBJ1-5; D is unclear. The V gene's germline CDR1 is LNHDA and CDR2 SQIVND (reference sequence). V was cut by 8 bases and J by 0 bases, with 17 bases left in between. The CDR3 runs to 16 residues. The CDR3 sequence: CASPPGRVHSNQPQHF. The CDR3 nucleotides are TGTGCCAGTCCACCGGGCCGGGTTCATAGCAATCAGCCCCAGCATTTT.

This clonotype was picked up many times. J is TRBJ2-1 and V is TRBV12-3 or TRBV12-4, with D perhaps being TRBD1 or TRBD2 (6 bases each). CDR3 length equals 15 residues. V gave up 1 base and J gave up 7 bases, with 14 bases separating them. This CDR3 reads CASSLVGGLRNEQFF. CDR3 in DNA: TGTGCCAGCAGTTTAGTGGGGGGCCTCAGGAATGAGCAGTTCTTC.

This clonotype was recorded many times. This chain connects TRBV5-1 to TRBJ2-7, with a weak D call TRBD2 (6 bases). V was cut by 4 bases and J by 5 bases, with 19 bases left in between. This CDR3 has 15 amino acids. Germline CDR1 reads SGHRS; CDR2 reads YFSETQ. For the CDR3, the DNA is TGCGCCAGCAGCCCCGGTGGGCTAGCGAGGGACGAGCAGTACTTC. Its protein is CASSPGGLARDEQYF. The full variable domain, rest sourced from reference TRBV5-1 and TRBJ2-7, is KAGVTQTPRYLIKTRGQQVTLSCSPISGHRSVSWYQQTPGQGLQFLFEYFSETQRNKGNFPGRFSGRQFSNSRSEMNVSTLELGDSALYLCASSPGGLARDEQYFGPGTRLTVT.

Worth noting for this clonotype: A much bigger clone sits one base away, suggesting this may be a read error. The CDR3 ends on some other residue instead of the conserved phenylalanine or tryptophan, so this is likely a read error. V usage is TRBV20-1 and J usage is TRBJ1-5, with TRBD1 matching 10 bases. J was trimmed by 7 bases and V by 1 base; bases with no gene match: 4. The CDR3 is 14 residues long. The V gene's germline CDR1 is DFQATT and CDR2 SNEGSKA (reference sequence). The CDR3 nucleotides read TGCAGTGCTAGAGGACAGGGGGCGCGGCAGCCCCAGCATCTT. This translates into CSARGQGARQPQHL.

The sample holds a few counts of this clonotype. The chain is built from TRBV6-1 and TRBJ1-6; a weak D match, TRBD1 (6 bases). Germline CDR1 reads MNHNS; CDR2 reads SASEGT. V was pared by 6 bases and J by 7 bases, with 10 bases between. The CDR3 is made up of 13 amino acids. The CDR3 here is CASRARGNSPLHF. The CDR3 nucleotides read TGTGCCAGCAGGGCCAGGGGAAATTCACCCCTCCACTTT.

This clonotype has ten or more counts. J is TRBJ2-2 and V is TRBV7-9, with 9 bases identical to TRBD1. The CDR3 is 14 residues long. CDR1 is SEHNR, CDR2 FQNEAQ, per germline (reference sequence). The J segment lost 3 bases and the V segment lost 9 bases, leaving 5 bases of the junction unmatched. CDR3 DNA: TGTGCCAGTACAGGGGGCTACGACACCGGGGAGCTGTTTTTT. Protein product: CASTGGYDTGELFF.

This clonotype occurred many times. The V gene is TRBV2, the J gene TRBJ1-2; no clear D. The germline gives CDR1 SNHLY, CDR2 FYNNEI. This CDR3 is built from 16 residues. V lost 1 base and J lost 0, with 12 bases in between. The CDR3 DNA is TGTGCCAGCAGTGAAGGTCGGGCGGCGTCTAACTATGGCTACACCTTC. The encoded protein is CASSEGRAASNYGYTF.

The sample holds many counts of this clonotype. The gene calls are TRBV7-9 and TRBJ1-1; D call uncertain. The CDR3 contains 14 residues. The germline V gene encodes CDR1 SEHNR and CDR2 FQNEAQ (reference sequence). The V end lost 4 bases, the J end lost 0 bases, and 9 bases lay between the germline ends. CDR3 in DNA: TGTGCCAGCAGCTCCCGCCCAATGAACACTGAAGCTTTCTTT. This sequence encodes CASSSRPMNTEAFF.

In DNA form, the CDR3 reads TGCAGTGCTAGAGATTTTGGTCAGCCGGACTCAGGCTACGAGCAGTACTTC. Protein sequence: CSARDFGQPDSGYEQYF. The J gene is TRBJ2-7, the V gene TRBV20-1; a possible D gene is TRBD2 (5 bases). Trimming left V 0 bases short and J 3 bases short, with 21 bases between. The germline CDR1 and CDR2 sequences are DFQATT and SNEGSKA (reference sequence). The CDR3 contains 17 residues.

This chain joins TRBV3-1 and TRBJ2-2; 12 positions match TRBD2. The CDR3 is made up of 19 amino acids. In germline, CDR1 is LGHDT, CDR2 YNNKEL (reference sequence). J gave up 7 bases and V 0 bases, and 12 bases lay outside the gene matches. DNA for the CDR3: TGTGCCAGCAGCCAAGAGACTAAACTAGCGGGGGGCCGATACGGGGAGCTGTTTTTT. Translated, it gives CASSQETKLAGGRYGELFF. Variable domain in full (rest from reference TRBV3-1 and TRBJ2-2): DTAVSQTPKYLVTQMGNDKSIKCEQNLGHDTMYWYKQDSKKFLKIMFSYNNKELIINETVPNRFSPKSPDKAHLNLHINSLELGDSAVYFCASSQETKLAGGRYGELFFGEGSRLTVL.

This clonotype was seen ten or more times. CDR3: CASSFGDTSTDTQYF. The CDR3 DNA reads as TGTGCCAGCAGTTTCGGGGATACTAGCACAGATACGCAGTATTTT. The chain carries TRBV28 and TRBJ2-3; a weak D match, TRBD2 (5 bases). CDR3 length equals 15 residues. The germline CDR1 and CDR2 sequences are MDHEN and SYDVKM. Deletions cut 3 bases from V and 0 bases from J, with 10 bases between.

This clonotype showed up many times. The chain is built from TRBV10-2 and TRBJ1-2, with D hard to call. V shed 0 bases and J shed 4 bases, with 9 bases lying between them. Per germline, CDR1 WSHSY and CDR2 SAAADI. The CDR3 is 14 amino acids. The CDR3 here is CASSESRAFYGYTF. CDR3 bases: TGCGCCAGCAGTGAGTCACGGGCCTTCTATGGCTACACCTTC.

There are many counts of this clonotype. The V and J genes are TRBV11-1 and TRBJ1-2; D gene unclear. Trimming cost V 6 bases and J 0 bases, with 5 bases left between them. CDR1 and CDR2 from the germline V gene are SGHAT and FQDESV (reference sequence). The CDR3 consists of 12 residues. The CDR3 loop is CASRGTNYGYTF. Written as DNA, the CDR3 is TGTGCCAGCAGGGGAACTAACTATGGCTACACCTTC.

The chain uses TRBV25-1 and TRBJ1-2; D is perhaps TRBD1 (5 bases). This CDR3 is built from 14 residues. CDR1 is MGHDK and CDR2 is SYGVNS in the germline V gene. V was cut by 3 bases and J by 5 bases, with 13 bases left in between. DNA for the CDR3: TGTGCCAGCAGTGATGAGTTGGGGACGTATGGCTACACCTTC. Translation gives CASSDELGTYGYTF.

This clonotype was counted at least ten times. The gene calls are TRBV5-1 and TRBJ1-2, with D hard to call. The CDR3 has 14 amino acids. V was trimmed by 0 bases and J by 6 bases, leaving 12 bases between them. CDR1 is SGHRS and CDR2 is YFSETQ in the germline V gene. The CDR3 coding sequence is TGCGCCAGCAGCTTGGCCCTGAGGGTGGATGGCTACACCTTC. Encoded protein: CASSLALRVDGYTF. Filled out from reference TRBV5-1 and TRBJ1-2, the complete variable domain reads KAGVTQTPRYLIKTRGQQVTLSCSPISGHRSVSWYQQTPGQGLQFLFEYFSETQRNKGNFPGRFSGRQFSNSRSEMNVSTLELGDSALYLCASSLALRVDGYTFGSGTRLTVV.